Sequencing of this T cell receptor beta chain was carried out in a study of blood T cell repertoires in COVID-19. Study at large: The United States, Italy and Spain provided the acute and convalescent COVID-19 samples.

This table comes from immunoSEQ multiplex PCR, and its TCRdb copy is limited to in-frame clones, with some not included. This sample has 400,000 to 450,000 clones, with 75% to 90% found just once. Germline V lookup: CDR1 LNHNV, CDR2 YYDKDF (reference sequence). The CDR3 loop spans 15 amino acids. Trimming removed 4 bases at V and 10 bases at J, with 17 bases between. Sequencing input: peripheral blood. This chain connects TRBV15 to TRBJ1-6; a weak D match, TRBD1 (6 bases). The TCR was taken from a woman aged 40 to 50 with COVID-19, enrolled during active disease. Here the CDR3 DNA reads TGTGCCACCAGCAAGGCCGAGGGGGGGGGATCACCCCTCCACTTT. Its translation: CATSKAEGGGSPLHF.